This entry concerns a single T cell receptor beta chain. Its specificity is unknown. PCR involved 60 Vbeta and 13 Jbeta primers. Produced via immunoSEQ multiplex PCR; TCRdb's table is partial and in-frame only. The profile shows 150,000 to 200,000 clones, around 85% of them singletons. With V trimmed by 4 bases and J by 1 base, 0 bases remained unmatched. Germline V gene data show CDR1 as SNHLY and CDR2 as FYNNEI. The CDR3 runs to 13 residues. This sample is part of a study of cytomegalovirus exposure and HLA in healthy donors. Study-wide results and caveats: Exclusion as indistinguishable affected some V segments, including TRBV6-2 and TRBV6-3. Later on, analysis showed that most CMV-associated TCR beta chains appeared to be HLA-restricted.

The receptor's source is a woman in her twenties or thirties in good health and CMV-seronegative. The J gene is TRBJ1-1, the V gene TRBV2; TRBD1 aligns across 7 bases. The specimen sequenced was PBMCs. As DNA, the CDR3 is TGTGCCAGCAGTGGACAGGGGAACACTGAAGCTTTCTTT. Protein: CASSGQGNTEAFF.